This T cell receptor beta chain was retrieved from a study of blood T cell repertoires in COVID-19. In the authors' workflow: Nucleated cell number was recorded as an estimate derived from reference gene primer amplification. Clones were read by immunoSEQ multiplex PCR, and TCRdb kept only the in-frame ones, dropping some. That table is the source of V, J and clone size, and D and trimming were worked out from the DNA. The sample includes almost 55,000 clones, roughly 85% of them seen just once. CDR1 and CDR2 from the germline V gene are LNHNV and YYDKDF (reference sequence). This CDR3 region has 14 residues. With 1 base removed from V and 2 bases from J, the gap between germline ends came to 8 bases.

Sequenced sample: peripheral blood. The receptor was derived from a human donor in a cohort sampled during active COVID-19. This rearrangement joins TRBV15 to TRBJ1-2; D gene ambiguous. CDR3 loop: CATSRATENYGYTF. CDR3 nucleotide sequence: TGTGCCACCAGCAGAGCAACCGAGAACTATGGCTACACCTTC.